This entry describes one T cell receptor beta chain. The target antigen is unknown. Some clones are missing from TCRdb's copy, which holds only in-frame ones; the method was immunoSEQ multiplex PCR. The sample carries tens of thousands of clones, approximately 91% recorded once. The entry originates in a study of OX40 agonist ivuxolimab in advanced cancers. As for the study in general: Patients were treated with intravenous ivuxolimab, dosed at 0.01 to 10 mg/kg and infused every 2 weeks. Enrollees could have had prior anti-PD-1, anti-PD-L1 or anti-CTLA-4 therapy, which approximately 40% had received.

Study-level points and caveats: Expansion of clones was among the lowest in partial responders at 0.1-3.0 mg/kg.

The material sequenced was CD4+ or CD8+ T cells sorted from blood, taken in a trial of the OX40 agonist ivuxolimab. This receptor was identified in an adult with an advanced solid tumor such as melanoma, head and neck, liver or kidney cancer.

The CDR3 DNA sequence: TGTGCCAGCAGCCCCTTCCCCGGGGAGCTGTTTTTT. It encodes CASSPFPGELFF. The chain links TRBV7-3 to TRBJ2-2, with D unclear. From germline, CDR1 is SGHTA and CDR2 FQGTGA. Trimming took off 5 bases at V and 6 bases at J, with 7 bases between the two ends. This CDR3 contains 12 residues.